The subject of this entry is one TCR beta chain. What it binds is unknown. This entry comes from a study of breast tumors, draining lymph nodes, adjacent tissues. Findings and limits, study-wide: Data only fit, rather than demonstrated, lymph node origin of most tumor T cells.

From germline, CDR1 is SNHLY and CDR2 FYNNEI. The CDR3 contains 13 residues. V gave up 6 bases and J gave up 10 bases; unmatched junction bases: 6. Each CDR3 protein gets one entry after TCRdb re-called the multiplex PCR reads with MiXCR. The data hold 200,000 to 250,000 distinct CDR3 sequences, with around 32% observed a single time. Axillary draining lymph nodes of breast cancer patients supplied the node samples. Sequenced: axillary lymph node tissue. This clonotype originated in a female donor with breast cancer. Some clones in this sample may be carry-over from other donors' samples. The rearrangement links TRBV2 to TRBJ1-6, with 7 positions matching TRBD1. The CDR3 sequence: CASSNRGISPLHF. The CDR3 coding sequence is TGTGCCAGCAGCAACAGGGGAATCTCACCCCTCCACTTT.